Listed below are T cell receptor beta chains from one sample, sequenced in a study of cytomegalovirus exposure and HLA in healthy donors. TCRdb's copy holds only in-frame clones and misses some; the assay was immunoSEQ multiplex PCR. Among some 200,000 clones listed, around 77% were seen once. Sequences were obtained from PBMCs. The receptors derive from a woman aged 25-40 years in good health and CMV-seronegative. Both conserved end residues are part of each CDR3. The order of the fields is J gene, clone size, D gene, V gene, CDR3 protein, CDR3 DNA. D genes are given only for firm matches. Expanded clones get a size class; other rows say once, few or many, or leave the size out.

J gene: TRBJ2-7; clone size: -; D gene: -; V gene: TRBV7-9; CDR3 protein: CASSLPLGSEAYF; CDR3 DNA: TGTGCCAGCAGCTTACCACTAGGTTCGGAGGCGTACTTC
J gene: TRBJ1-5; clone size: -; D gene: TRBD1; V gene: TRBV19; CDR3 protein: CASSIVRDGDRGQDNQPQHF; CDR3 DNA: TGTGCCAGTAGTATAGTAAGGGACGGAGATAGGGGGCAGGATAATCAGCCCCAGCATTTT
J gene: TRBJ2-5; clone size: -; D gene: -; V gene: TRBV4-1; CDR3 protein: CASSQAEGAGETQYF; CDR3 DNA: TGCGCCAGCAGCCAAGCAGAAGGGGCAGGAGAGACCCAGTACTTC
J gene: TRBJ1-5; clone size: -; D gene: TRBD1; V gene: TRBV4-1; CDR3 protein: CASSLTGTGALQPQHF; CDR3 DNA: TGCGCCAGCAGCCTAACCGGGACAGGGGCTCTCCAGCCCCAGCATTTT
J gene: TRBJ2-1; clone size: -; D gene: TRBD2; V gene: TRBV7-8; CDR3 protein: CASSPPLAGGLDEQFF; CDR3 DNA: TGTGCCAGCAGCCCCCCCCTAGCGGGAGGTTTGGATGAGCAGTTCTTC
J gene: TRBJ2-1; clone size: -; D gene: -; V gene: TRBV29-1; CDR3 protein: CSVDGGPYNEQFF; CDR3 DNA: TGCAGCGTTGACGGTGGTCCCTACAATGAGCAGTTCTTC
J gene: TRBJ2-3; clone size: -; D gene: TRBD2; V gene: TRBV6-5; CDR3 protein: CASSYLAGLTDTQYF; CDR3 DNA: TGTGCCAGCAGTTACTTAGCGGGCCTCACAGATACGCAGTATTTT
J gene: TRBJ2-7; clone size: few; D gene: TRBD2; V gene: TRBV23-1; CDR3 protein: CASSQSLGEGLAGQVSYEQYF; CDR3 DNA: TGCGCCAGCAGTCAATCCTTGGGAGAGGGACTAGCGGGTCAAGTTTCCTACGAGCAGTACTTC
J gene: TRBJ2-3; clone size: once; D gene: TRBD2; V gene: TRBV4-1; CDR3 protein: CASSQEIAGGRTDTQYF; CDR3 DNA: TGCGCCAGCAGCCAAGAGATAGCGGGGGGCCGCACAGATACGCAGTATTTT
J gene: TRBJ2-2; clone size: -; D gene: TRBD2; V gene: TRBV2; CDR3 protein: CASSEAERGAPNTGELFF; CDR3 DNA: TGTGCCAGCAGTGAAGCGGAGCGGGGGGCGCCGAACACCGGGGAGCTGTTTTTT
J gene: TRBJ2-3; clone size: few; D gene: -; V gene: TRBV5-6; CDR3 protein: CASSLAADTQYF; CDR3 DNA: TGTGCCAGCAGCTTGGCCGCAGATACGCAGTATTTT
J gene: TRBJ2-5; clone size: -; D gene: TRBD1; V gene: TRBV5-6; CDR3 protein: CASSGTGRLRETQYF; CDR3 DNA: TGTGCCAGCAGCGGGACAGGGCGGTTGCGAGAGACCCAGTACTTC
J gene: TRBJ2-7; clone size: -; D gene: TRBD2; V gene: TRBV30; CDR3 protein: CAWDSGLARPQYF; CDR3 DNA: TGTGCCTGGGATTCGGGACTAGCGCGACCGCAGTACTTC
J gene: TRBJ1-1; clone size: -; D gene: -; V gene: TRBV6-5; CDR3 protein: CASSRPDTEAFF; CDR3 DNA: TGTGCCAGCAGCAGGCCCGACACTGAAGCTTTCTTT
J gene: TRBJ1-2; clone size: -; D gene: -; V gene: TRBV4-2; CDR3 protein: CASSQDFGQGYGYTF; CDR3 DNA: TGTGCCAGCAGCCAAGATTTCGGGCAGGGTTATGGCTACACCTTC
J gene: TRBJ2-1; clone size: -; D gene: TRBD2; V gene: TRBV5-1; CDR3 protein: CASSPRLADYNEQFF; CDR3 DNA: TGCGCCAGCAGCCCGCGGCTAGCGGACTACAATGAGCAGTTCTTC
J gene: TRBJ1-6; clone size: -; D gene: TRBD1; V gene: TRBV6-1; CDR3 protein: CASSVRDRVYNSPLHF; CDR3 DNA: TGTGCCAGCAGTGTGCGGGACAGGGTCTATAATTCACCCCTCCACTTT
J gene: TRBJ1-4; clone size: -; D gene: -; V gene: TRBV6-5; CDR3 protein: CASSLTNPGKLFF; CDR3 DNA: TGTGCCAGCAGTCTTACAAACCCCGGGAAACTGTTTTTT
J gene: TRBJ2-7; clone size: -; D gene: -; V gene: TRBV18; CDR3 protein: CASSASGSSYEQYF; CDR3 DNA: TGTGCCAGCTCAGCCAGCGGAAGCTCCTACGAGCAGTACTTC
J gene: TRBJ1-6; clone size: once; D gene: TRBD1; V gene: TRBV7-7; CDR3 protein: CASTRTGLANYNSPLHF; CDR3 DNA: TGTGCTAGCACCCGGACAGGACTTGCGAACTATAATTCACCCCTCCACTTT
J gene: TRBJ1-2; clone size: -; D gene: -; V gene: TRBV4-2; CDR3 protein: CASSQDEGVGWGYTF; CDR3 DNA: TGTGCCAGCAGCCAAGATGAAGGGGTCGGATGGGGCTACACCTTC
J gene: TRBJ2-3; clone size: -; D gene: TRBD2; V gene: TRBV6-4; CDR3 protein: CASSDSPAGETDTQYF; CDR3 DNA: TGTGCCAGCAGTGACTCGCCAGCGGGAGAAACAGATACGCAGTATTTT
J gene: TRBJ1-2; clone size: -; D gene: -; V gene: TRBV28; CDR3 protein: CASSLLRGRNGYTF; CDR3 DNA: TGTGCCAGCAGTCTGTTACGAGGGCGGAATGGCTACACCTTC
J gene: TRBJ2-7; clone size: once; D gene: TRBD1; V gene: TRBV5-1; CDR3 protein: CASSRTRGREYYEQYF; CDR3 DNA: TGCGCCAGCAGCCGAACCAGGGGGCGCGAATACTACGAGCAGTACTTC
J gene: TRBJ2-2; clone size: -; D gene: -; V gene: TRBV7-9; CDR3 protein: CASSQRRSGTGELFF; CDR3 DNA: TGTGCCAGCAGCCAAAGAAGGTCCGGGACCGGGGAGCTGTTTTTT
J gene: TRBJ2-5; clone size: few; D gene: TRBD2; V gene: TRBV30; CDR3 protein: CAWRAGAGARETQYF; CDR3 DNA: TGTGCCTGGAGAGCGGGAGCGGGAGCGAGGGAGACCCAGTACTTC
J gene: TRBJ2-7; clone size: -; D gene: -; V gene: TRBV5-1; CDR3 protein: CASSRGGGRDEQYF; CDR3 DNA: TGCGCCAGCAGCCGAGGGGGGGGCCGGGACGAGCAGTACTTC
J gene: TRBJ1-2; clone size: -; D gene: TRBD1; V gene: TRBV30; CDR3 protein: CAWSETGGWDYGYTF; CDR3 DNA: TGTGCCTGGAGTGAAACAGGGGGCTGGGACTATGGCTACACCTTC
J gene: TRBJ2-5; clone size: -; D gene: TRBD1; V gene: TRBV5-1; CDR3 protein: CASSLTQGAQETQYF; CDR3 DNA: TGCGCCAGCAGCCTTACCCAGGGGGCACAAGAGACCCAGTACTTC
J gene: TRBJ1-2; clone size: -; D gene: -; V gene: TRBV7-9; CDR3 protein: CASTPRSLNYGYPF; CDR3 DNA: TGTGCCAGCACCCCCCGCTCGTTAAACTATGGCTACCCCTTC
J gene: TRBJ1-3; clone size: -; D gene: TRBD1; V gene: TRBV13; CDR3 protein: CASSFGTGGNTIYF; CDR3 DNA: TGTGCCAGCAGCTTTGGGACAGGTGGAAACACCATATATTTT